These 18 T cell receptor beta chains were sequenced from one sample in a study of blood T cell repertoires in COVID-19 (TCRdb year 2020). The library was prepared using the immunoSEQ multiplex PCR assay. TCRdb provides this immuneACCESS table in a form limited to in-frame rearrangements. Some clones are lacking; in checked studies, under half of them reflect an unresolved V gene, and why the rest are absent is not known. The sample has some 180,000 clones on record, 88% of them singletons. The top ten constitute around 2.1% of the sample. The material sequenced was peripheral blood. Receptors were obtained from a man in his forties or fifties who had recovered from COVID-19.

The chain has TRBV9 and TRBJ2-4; possible D gene TRBD2, 6 bases. The CDR3 is 14 residues long. Trimming removed 4 bases at V and 6 bases at J, with 14 bases between. The germline gives CDR1 SGDLS, CDR2 YYNGEE. This CDR3 is CASSPEVRGNIQYF. CDR3 nucleotides: TGTGCCAGCAGCCCCGAGGTGCGGGGAAACATTCAGTACTTC.

The chain has TRBV27 and TRBJ2-1; possible D gene TRBD1, 7 bases. Trimming removed 2 bases at V and 10 bases at J, with 18 bases between. Germline loops: CDR1 MNHEY, CDR2 SMNVEV (reference sequence). This CDR3 is built from 15 residues. The CDR3 loop reads CASSLINGGGSEQFF. Here the CDR3 DNA reads TGTGCCAGCAGTTTAATAAATGGAGGGGGCAGCGAGCAGTTCTTC.

The V gene is TRBV3-1 (or the pseudogene TRBV3-2), the J gene TRBJ1-5; a weak D match, TRBD1 (5 bases). The V and J ends lost 4 bases and 3 bases respectively, with 7 bases between them. CDR1 and CDR2 (germline): LGHDT, YNNKEL (reference sequence). This CDR3 has 13 residues. The CDR3 reads CASSRGDNQPQHF. CDR3 nucleotides: TGTGCCAGCAGCCGGGGGGACAATCAGCCCCAGCATTTT.

The rearrangement joins TRBV10-2 to TRBJ1-4, with 9 bases fitting TRBD1. The CDR3 is made up of 15 amino acids. Germline V gene lookup returns CDR1 WSHSY and CDR2 SAAADI. After removal of 3 bases from V and 8 bases from J, the junction contained 7 bases not matched to a gene. The CDR3 DNA reads TGCGCCAGCAGTGACCGGGACAGGGAACGAGAAAAACTGTTTTTT. As protein: CASSDRDREREKLFF.

The chain links TRBV7-9 to TRBJ2-1; 8 bases are a match to TRBD2. CDR3 length equals 14 residues. Trimming removed 4 bases from V and 9 bases from J; junction bases left unmatched: 8. Looked up from germline, CDR1 is SEHNR and CDR2 is FQNEAQ (reference sequence). CDR3 nucleotide sequence: TGTGCCAGCAGCTCGGGGGGGCGCGTGACTGAGCAGTTCTTC. This sequence encodes CASSSGGRVTEQFF.

The chain is built from TRBV27 and TRBJ2-7; 7 bases are a match to TRBD1. The germline V gene has CDR1 MNHEY and CDR2 SMNVEV (reference sequence). The junction had 3 bases not matched to a gene; V was cut back by 4 bases and J by 0 bases. The CDR3 extends over 14 amino acids. CDR3 DNA: TGTGCCAGCAGTTGGGGGACAGCCTCCTACGAGCAGTACTTC. Its translation: CASSWGTASYEQYF.

The rearrangement uses TRBV18 and TRBJ1-5; D not certain. Trimming stripped 2 bases from V and 3 bases from J, with 14 bases between. Looked up from germline, CDR1 is KGHSH and CDR2 is LQKENI. This CDR3 is built from 16 residues. CDR3 sequence reads: CASSPSDAGYNQPQHF. Here the CDR3 DNA reads TGTGCCAGCTCACCATCTGACGCGGGTTACAATCAGCCCCAGCATTTT.

V gene TRBV7-2 combines with J gene TRBJ1-4; no reliable D call. Germline CDR1 is SGHTA and CDR2 is FQGNSA. The CDR3 contains 15 residues. The V end lost 5 bases, the J end lost 6 bases, and 16 bases lay between the germline ends. In DNA, the CDR3 is TGTGCCAGCAGCCAAAAGCGGGGTAATTATGAAAAACTGTTTTTT. Protein: CASSQKRGNYEKLFF.

V usage is TRBV25-1 and J usage is TRBJ2-6; D not certain. CDR3 size: 14 residues. With 5 bases removed from V and 1 base from J, the gap between germline ends came to 6 bases. Germline-derived CDR1 and CDR2 are MGHDK and SYGVNS. The CDR3 sequence: CASSRGSGANVLTF. The CDR3, as DNA: TGTGCCAGCAGTCGAGGATCTGGGGCCAACGTCCTGACTTTC.

The J gene is TRBJ2-5, the V gene TRBV6-6; 8 bases map to TRBD1. The V segment lost 2 bases and the J segment 7 bases; nucleotides outside the gene matches: 6. Per the germline V gene, CDR1 is MNHNY and CDR2 is SVGAGI (reference sequence). The CDR3 has 14 residues. The CDR3 DNA reads as TGTGCCAGCAGTTACGGGGACAGGCCTGGGACCCAGTACTTC. It specifies CASSYGDRPGTQYF.

The genes are TRBV27 and TRBJ2-2, with TRBD1 identical over 8 bases. Unmatched junction bases numbered 18, after V lost 6 bases and J lost 15 bases. Per germline, CDR1 MNHEY and CDR2 SMNVEV (reference sequence). The CDR3 totals 15 residues. CDR3 bases: TGTGCCAGCAGCCCCGGAAACAGGGGGGTAAGAGGGATGTTTTTT. Its protein is CASSPGNRGVRGMFF.

The chain couples TRBV2 to TRBJ2-3, with a possible D match to TRBD2 (7 bases). Trimming stripped 6 bases from V and 2 bases from J, with 12 bases between. There are 14 residues in the CDR3. CDR1 is SNHLY, CDR2 FYNNEI, per germline. The CDR3 nucleotides read TGTGCCAGCAGAAACAGGGACTACACAGATACGCAGTATTTT. It encodes CASRNRDYTDTQYF.

The chain combines TRBV7-2 with TRBJ1-2; TRBD1 agrees at 10 bases. This CDR3 has 16 residues. Germline values: CDR1 SGHTA, CDR2 FQGNSA. Unmatched junction bases numbered 4, after V lost 1 base and J lost 2 bases. The CDR3 bases are TGTGCCAGCAGCTTAGGACAGGGGGCCATCAACTATGGCTACACCTTC. As protein: CASSLGQGAINYGYTF.

This chain joins TRBV5-5 and TRBJ2-4; TRBD1 is a possible D gene (5 bases). The germline CDR1 and CDR2 sequences are SGHKS and YYEKEE (reference sequence). The V end lost 3 bases, the J end lost 14 bases, and 15 bases lay between the germline ends. This CDR3 is built from 12 residues. CDR3 loop: CASSSPPGREYF. The CDR3 nucleotides are TGTGCCAGCAGCTCCCCCCCAGGCAGGGAGTACTTC.

This chain links TRBV9 with TRBJ2-3; D possibly corresponds to TRBD2 (5 bases). The CDR3 consists of 14 residues. Trimming left V 4 bases short and J 2 bases short, with 11 bases between. Germline lookup yields CDR1 SGDLS and CDR2 YYNGEE. The CDR3 nucleotides are TGTGCCAGCAGCCGCGGGCAGTCCACAGATACGCAGTATTTT. Protein product: CASSRGQSTDTQYF.

This clone has just a few counts. The chain uses TRBV5-1 and TRBJ2-1, with 8 bases identical to TRBD1. V trimming: 0 bases; J trimming: 4 bases; junction bases outside the gene matches: 0. The CDR3 covers 14 residues. Germline values: CDR1 SGHRS, CDR2 YFSETQ. CDR3 nucleotide sequence: TGCGCCAGCAGCTTGGGACAGGGGTACAATGAGCAGTTCTTC. Translating gives CASSLGQGYNEQFF.

The chain has TRBV3-1 (or the pseudogene TRBV3-2) and TRBJ1-1; D remains ambiguous. This CDR3 is built from 11 residues. V lost 9 bases, J lost 2 bases, and 7 bases lay in between. In germline, CDR1 is LGHDT, CDR2 YNNKEL (reference sequence). The CDR3 protein is CARNKNTEAFF. The DNA of the CDR3 is TGTGCCAGGAACAAAAACACTGAAGCTTTCTTT.

This rearrangement joins TRBV7-9 to TRBJ2-5; 7 bases agree with TRBD2. CDR3 size: 13 residues. The germline CDR1 and CDR2 sequences are SEHNR and FQNEAQ (reference sequence). Trimming removed 4 bases from V and 3 bases from J; junction bases left unmatched: 2. The CDR3 sequence is CASSSAGEETQYF. The CDR3 nucleotides are TGTGCCAGCAGCTCCGCGGGGGAAGAGACCCAGTACTTC.